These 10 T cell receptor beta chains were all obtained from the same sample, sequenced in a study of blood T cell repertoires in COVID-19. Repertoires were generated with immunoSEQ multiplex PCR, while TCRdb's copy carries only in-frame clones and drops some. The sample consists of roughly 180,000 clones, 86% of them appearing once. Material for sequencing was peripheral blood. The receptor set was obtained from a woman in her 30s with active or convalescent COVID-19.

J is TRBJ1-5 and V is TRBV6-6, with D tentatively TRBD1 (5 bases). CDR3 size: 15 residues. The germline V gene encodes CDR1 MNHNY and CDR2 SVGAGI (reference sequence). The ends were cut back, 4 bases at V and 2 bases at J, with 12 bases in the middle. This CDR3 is CASSLGGDGNQPQHF. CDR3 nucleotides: TGTGCCAGCAGTTTGGGGGGAGATGGCAATCAGCCCCAGCATTTT.

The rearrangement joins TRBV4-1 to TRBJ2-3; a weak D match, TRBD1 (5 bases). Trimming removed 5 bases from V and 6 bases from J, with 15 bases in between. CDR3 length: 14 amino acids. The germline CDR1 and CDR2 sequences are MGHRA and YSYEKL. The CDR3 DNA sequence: TGCGCCAGCAGCAAAACGCAGGGTTCGGATACGCAGTATTTT. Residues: CASSKTQGSDTQYF.

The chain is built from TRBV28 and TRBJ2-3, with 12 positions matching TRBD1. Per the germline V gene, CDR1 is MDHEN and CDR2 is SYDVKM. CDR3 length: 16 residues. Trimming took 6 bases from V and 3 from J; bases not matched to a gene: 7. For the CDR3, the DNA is TGTGCCAGCAGACCTGAGGGACAGGGGGCGACAGATACGCAGTATTTT. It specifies CASRPEGQGATDTQYF.

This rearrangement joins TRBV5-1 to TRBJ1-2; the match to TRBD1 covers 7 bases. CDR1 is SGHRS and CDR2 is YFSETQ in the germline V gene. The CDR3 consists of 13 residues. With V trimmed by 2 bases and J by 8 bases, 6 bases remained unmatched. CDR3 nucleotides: TGCGCCAGCAGCTTCGACAGGGAATACGGCTACACCTTC. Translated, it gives CASSFDREYGYTF.

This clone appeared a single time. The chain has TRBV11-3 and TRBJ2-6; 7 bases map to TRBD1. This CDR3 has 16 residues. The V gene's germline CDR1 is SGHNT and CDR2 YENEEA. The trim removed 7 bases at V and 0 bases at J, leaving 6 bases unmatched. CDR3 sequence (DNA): TGTGCCAGCAAAGGGACAGCTAACTCTGGGGCCAACGTCCTGACTTTC. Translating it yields CASKGTANSGANVLTF.

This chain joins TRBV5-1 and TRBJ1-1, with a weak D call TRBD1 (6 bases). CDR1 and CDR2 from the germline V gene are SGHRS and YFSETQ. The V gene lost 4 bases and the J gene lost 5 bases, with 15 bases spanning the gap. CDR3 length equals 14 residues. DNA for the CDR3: TGCGCCAGCAGCCAACAGGGAGTCGGAACTGAAGCTTTCTTT. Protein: CASSQQGVGTEAFF.

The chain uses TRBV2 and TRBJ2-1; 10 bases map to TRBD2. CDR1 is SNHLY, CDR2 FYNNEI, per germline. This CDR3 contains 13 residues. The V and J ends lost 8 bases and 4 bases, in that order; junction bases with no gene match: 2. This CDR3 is CASGLAVYNEQFF. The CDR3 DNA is TGTGCCAGCGGACTAGCGGTATACAATGAGCAGTTCTTC. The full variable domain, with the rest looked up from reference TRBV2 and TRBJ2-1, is EPEVTQTPSHQVTQMGQEVILRCVPISNHLYFYWYRQILGQKVEFLVSFYNNEISEKSEIFDDQFSVERPDGSNFTLKIRSTKLEDSAMYFCASGLAVYNEQFFGPGTRLTVL.

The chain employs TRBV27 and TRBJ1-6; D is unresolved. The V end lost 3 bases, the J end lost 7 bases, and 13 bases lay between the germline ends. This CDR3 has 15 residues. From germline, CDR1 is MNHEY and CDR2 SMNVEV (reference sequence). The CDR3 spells CASSFNRVFNSPLHF. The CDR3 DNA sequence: TGTGCCAGCAGTTTTAATCGGGTCTTCAATTCACCCCTCCACTTT.

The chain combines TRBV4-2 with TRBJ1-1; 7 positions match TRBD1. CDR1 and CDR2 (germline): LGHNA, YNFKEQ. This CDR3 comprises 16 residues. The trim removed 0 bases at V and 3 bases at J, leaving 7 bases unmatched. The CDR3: CASSQDLARGYTEAFF. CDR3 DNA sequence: TGTGCCAGCAGCCAAGATCTCGCCAGGGGGTACACTGAAGCTTTCTTT.

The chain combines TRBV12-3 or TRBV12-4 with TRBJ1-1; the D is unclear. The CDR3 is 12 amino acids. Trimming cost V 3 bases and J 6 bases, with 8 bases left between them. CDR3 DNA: TGTGCCAGCAGTTTTTCGGTCGCTGAAGCTTTCTTT. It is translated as CASSFSVAEAFF.